This T cell receptor (beta chain) was identified during a study of T-cell reconstitution after alpha-beta-depleted transplantation in children. General study findings and limits: At one year after transplant, newly produced T cells mostly accounted for T-cell counts and diversity. Surviving recipient T cells and thymic progenitors underlay high day-60 TCRbeta diversity in some patients. Expanded graft clones numbering several hundred reportedly gave rise to alpha-beta T cells about two months after transplant.

The CDR3 extends over 15 amino acids. The germline V gene has CDR1 SQVTM and CDR2 ANQGSEA. Trimming took 7 bases from V and 0 from J; bases not matched to a gene: 10. This clonotype has a handful of counts. The antigen is undetermined. The authors prepared the TCRbeta library with unique molecular identifiers. A single record per CDR3 protein comes from TCRdb applying MiXCR to the PCR reads. The sample yields some 260,000 distinct CDR3 sequences, roughly a quarter seen once. The chain joins TRBV29-1 to TRBJ2-3; 7 bases map to TRBD1. This receptor was taken from a female patient aged 2-15 years who had a stem cell transplant for congenital amegakaryocytic thrombocytopenia, so the T cells may come from the graft donor. The sequencing used PBMCs, mostly from graft donor cells, collected 360 days after TCRalphabeta/CD19-depleted stem cell transplant. This chain's CDR3 is CSAAQGSLSTDTQYF. DNA of the CDR3: TGCAGCGCTGCACAGGGGTCCCTTAGCACAGATACGCAGTATTTT.